Each of the 6 T cell receptor beta chains below was sequenced from the same sample in a study of control samples from healthy donors and cancer patients. Data came from immunoSEQ multiplex PCR; TCRdb stores just in-frame clones and leaves some out. Altogether around 100,000 clones are present, about nine tenths being singletons, with the ten largest covering around an eighth. Sequenced: blood. Receptors were obtained from a woman in her 70s in good health.

This clone was picked up one time. This same CDR3 is encoded by further DNA sequences in the sample. The rearrangement uses TRBV5-1 and TRBJ1-4, with 7 positions matching TRBD1. The V and J ends lost 5 bases and 5 bases, in that order; junction bases with no gene match: 6. Looked up from germline, CDR1 is SGHRS and CDR2 is YFSETQ. This CDR3 comprises 14 residues. The CDR3 here is CASRPTGANEKLFF. In DNA, the CDR3 is TGCGCCAGCAGGCCCACAGGGGCGAATGAAAAACTGTTTTTT.

J is TRBJ1-5 and V is TRBV19, with D possibly being TRBD1 (6 bases). V was pared by 4 bases and J by 7 bases, with 17 bases between. This CDR3 is 15 amino acids long. CDR1 and CDR2 from the germline V gene are LNHDA and SQIVND (reference sequence). The CDR3 DNA reads as TGTGCCAGTAGTAGAAGTTACTCGGGGGGCCAGCCCCAGCATTTT. Translated: CASSRSYSGGQPQHF. Full variable domain (outside the CDR3, taken from reference TRBV19 and TRBJ1-5): DGGITQSPKYLFRKEGQNVTLSCEQNLNHDAMYWYRQDPGQGLRLIYYSQIVNDFQKGDIAEGYSVSREKKESFPLTVTSAQKNPTAFYLCASSRSYSGGQPQHFGDGTRLSIL.

CDR3 protein: CASSLTGNTDTQYF. The CDR3 DNA is TGTGCCAGCAGCTTGACAGGGAACACAGATACGCAGTATTTT. The V and J genes are TRBV5-4 and TRBJ2-3, with a possible D match to TRBD1 (6 bases). Looked up from germline, CDR1 is SGHNT and CDR2 is YYREEE (reference sequence). There are 14 residues in the CDR3. V lost 1 base and J 2 bases, leaving 8 bases between the germline ends.

CDR3 loop: CASSLGGSSYEQYF. The CDR3 nucleotides are TGTGCCAGCAGTCTCGGGGGATCCTCCTACGAGCAGTACTTC. The chain carries TRBV3-1 (or the pseudogene TRBV3-2) and TRBJ2-7, with a tentative D call TRBD2 (6 bases). Germline-derived CDR1 and CDR2 are LGHDT and YNNKEL (reference sequence). Trimming took 6 bases from V and 0 from J, leaving 12 bases between them. The CDR3 is 14 residues long.

The chain employs TRBV25-1 and TRBJ2-1, with a weak D call TRBD2 (5 bases). CDR3 length equals 15 residues. Germline V CDR1 and CDR2: MGHDK, SYGVNS. V dropped 1 base and J dropped 4 bases, with 11 bases sitting between them. CDR3 sequence: CASSEFRGVYNEQFF. In DNA, the CDR3 is TGTGCCAGCAGTGAATTTCGGGGAGTTTACAATGAGCAGTTCTTC.

V and J are TRBV11-2 and TRBJ2-5, with 8 bases matching TRBD2. Trimming at V came to 4 bases and at J to 2 bases, leaving 9 bases not matched to a gene. The CDR3 spans 16 residues. Germline V gene lookup returns CDR1 SGHAT and CDR2 FQNNGV. CDR3 residues: CASSSLSGGTQETQYF. CDR3 sequence (DNA): TGTGCCAGCAGCTCACTGAGCGGGGGTACTCAAGAGACCCAGTACTTC.